This T cell receptor beta chain was sequenced during a study of PD-1 blockade in mismatch repair-deficient tumors. About the research overall: Enrolled about 2013-2016, patients had progressing, pretreated mismatch repair-deficient cancers of over nine types. Findings and limits, study-wide: About 4.5% of the roughly 150 peptide-expanded blood TCRs were also found in tumor.

Trimming shortened V by 5 bases and J by 2 bases, and 19 bases separated the two germline ends. Per germline, CDR1 SGHAT and CDR2 FQDESV (reference sequence). The CDR3 sequence is 16 residues long. Turning to this clone: Its target is not known.

Sequenced by immunoSEQ multiplex PCR; TCRdb stores in-frame clones only, minus some. The table includes over 13,000 clones, about nine tenths detected once. Time point in this sample: identical approximately nine-day culture without peptide (control). A few pembrolizumab responders had their TCRs sequenced. Seven ELISpot-reactive neoantigen peptides each drove an approximately 10-day in vitro stimulation. The sequence derives from an adult with mismatch repair-deficient cancer. The source material was cells cultured in vitro, sampled from a patient treated with pembrolizumab. The chain combines TRBV11-1 with TRBJ2-7; a possible D gene is TRBD1 (6 bases). CDR3 residues: CASSKIGTLLTYEQYF. The CDR3 DNA is TGTGCCAGCAGCAAGATAGGGACACTACTCACCTACGAGCAGTACTTC. The full variable domain, in which reference TRBV11-1 and TRBJ2-7 provide the parts outside the CDR3, is EAEVAQSPRYKITEKSQAVAFWCDPISGHATLYWYRQILGQGPELLVQFQDESVVDDSQLPKDRFSAERLKGVDSTLKIQPAELGDSAMYLCASSKIGTLLTYEQYFGPGTRLTVT.